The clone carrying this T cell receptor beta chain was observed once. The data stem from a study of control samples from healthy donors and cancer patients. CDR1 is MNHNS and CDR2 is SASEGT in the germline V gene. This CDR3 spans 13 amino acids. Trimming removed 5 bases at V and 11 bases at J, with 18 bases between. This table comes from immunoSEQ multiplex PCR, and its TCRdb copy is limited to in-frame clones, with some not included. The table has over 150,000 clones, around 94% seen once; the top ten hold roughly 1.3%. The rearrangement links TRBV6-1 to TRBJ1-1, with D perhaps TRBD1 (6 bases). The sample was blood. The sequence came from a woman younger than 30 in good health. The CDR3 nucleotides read TGTGCCAGCAGTAAAGTAAACAGGGAGTGGGCTTTCTTT. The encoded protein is CASSKVNREWAFF.